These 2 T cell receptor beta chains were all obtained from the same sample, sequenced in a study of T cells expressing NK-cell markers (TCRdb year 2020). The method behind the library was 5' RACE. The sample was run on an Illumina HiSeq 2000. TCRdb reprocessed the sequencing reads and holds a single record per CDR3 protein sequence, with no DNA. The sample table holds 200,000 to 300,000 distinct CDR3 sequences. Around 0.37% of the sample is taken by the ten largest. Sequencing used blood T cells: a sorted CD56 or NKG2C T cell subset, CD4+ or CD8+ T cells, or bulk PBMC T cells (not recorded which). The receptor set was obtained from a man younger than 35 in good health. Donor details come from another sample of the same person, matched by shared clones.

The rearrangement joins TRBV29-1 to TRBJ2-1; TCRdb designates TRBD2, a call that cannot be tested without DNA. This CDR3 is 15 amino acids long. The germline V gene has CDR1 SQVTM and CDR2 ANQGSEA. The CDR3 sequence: CSAEPSGSSYNEQFF.

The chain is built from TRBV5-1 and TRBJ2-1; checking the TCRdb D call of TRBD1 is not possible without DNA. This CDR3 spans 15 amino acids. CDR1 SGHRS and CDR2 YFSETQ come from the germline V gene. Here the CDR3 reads CASSAAPAPYNEQFF.